This T cell receptor beta chain comes out of a study of cytomegalovirus exposure and HLA in healthy donors (TCRdb year 2017). With regard to the full study: An earlier analysis of several hundred of the donors reported more than 250 Gb of sequence data and some 120 million unique TCR beta sequences from some 180 million T cells. Because of strong linkage in the cohort, roughly five DR-DQ haplotypes were treated as single units for association and clustering. Using immunosequencing, the study profiled T cell repertoires from 666 subjects and related those repertoires to cytomegalovirus serostatus. Of the roughly 400 genotyped donors, about 80% fell in the genetic ancestry cluster associated with self-reported Caucasian donors. Typing coverage varied by locus: roughly 629-640 donors for A, B, C, DRB1 and DQB1; roughly 510 for DQA1; around 570 for DPA1; 450 to 480 for DPB1. A later analysis re-analyzed previously published TCR beta repertoires from 550 to 700 donors and added high-resolution HLA genotyping to study TCR occurrence patterns. In addition to the first cohort of roughly 700 subjects, a separate validation cohort of 120 different subjects was used. The study aimed to test whether cataloging public T cell receptors could reveal signatures of past pathogen exposure. All discovery cohort repertoires had been generated using a single sequencing platform. An early release that covered fewer than 750 HLA-typed donors contained 300 to 350 gigabases of sequencing data and around 80 million unique TCR sequences. To predict cytomegalovirus infection status, the study combined high-throughput TCR immunosequencing, statistical association of individual TCRs with disease status, and machine learning. A later genetic analysis took genome-wide SNP genotypes for about 55% of the roughly 670 donors and used that subset as a discovery cohort. In the later analysis, no new phenotypic data were used to find candidate immune exposures; instead, reliance was placed on TCR beta sequences and their occurrence across donors. Across under 500 genotyped donors of the cohort, an average of roughly 200,000 unique TCR beta nucleotide sequences per donor were sequenced, and 15% to 20% of those sequences were non-productive. An earlier analysis of more than 450 of the donors used high-throughput TCR beta sequencing to judge whether each TCR beta V gene segment behaved as functional or pseudogenic. HLA typing covered class I and class II loci at four-digit resolution. Donor age, sex, ethnicity and CMV serostatus were compiled together with the repertoire data. Study-wide findings and limitations: In a later analysis, HLA-associated TCR beta chains were found to be more clonally expanded and to have lower generation probabilities than equally common non-associated chains. The authors suggested that the approach could potentially be extended to other disease states and immunological phenotypes. In a later analysis, TCR association rates were found to vary across HLA loci, with the most associated TCRs seen for DRB1 alleles and the fewest for HLA-C alleles. Roughly uniform sequencing depth across donors was assumed in presence/absence analyses, although this assumption may not hold. The classifier was reported to diagnose cytomegalovirus status with high specificity and sensitivity in both the original and validation cohorts. A group of highly shared sequence variants was considered likely to be a technical artifact of the sequencing pipeline. The cohort was sequenced for TCR beta chains only, and without alpha or paired-chain data the features that could be detected were limited. Specific HLA alleles were associated with 15,000 to 20,000 TCR beta sequences at a false discovery rate of 0.05 in a later analysis. According to a later analysis, most CMV-associated TCR beta chains appeared to be HLA-restricted, and the HLA associations seemed to be driven largely by CMV exposure. An association between a missense DCLRE1C variant and V-gene and J-gene trimming of TCR beta chains was found in a later genetic analysis and replicated in an independent cohort. For the cohort, immune exposure information was limited to CMV serostatus. Because HLA typing was missing for some donors at each locus, association tests included only the typed subset. The earlier analysis of about 600 of the donors excluded roughly 17 rarely observed V segments, including chromosome 9 orphons, because counts were too low. In a later analysis, several top co-occurrence clusters were reported to appear linked to parvovirus B19, influenza, CMV and Epstein-Barr virus. In an earlier analysis of roughly 500 of the donors, most TCR beta V segments appeared in productive rearrangements about 90% or about 30% of the time, broadly matching IMGT annotations. Linkage disequilibrium might explain the correlated functional status among segregating V segments, but an unknown experimental factor could not be ruled out. Compared with the roughly 600-donor mean, donors in an Asian-associated ancestry cluster had fewer N-insertions in productive TCRs, according to a later genetic analysis. A further reported finding was that TCR beta sequences accurately predicted the HLA-A and HLA-B alleles for most subjects in the first cohort. Assigning TCR associations to individual alleles was difficult when HLA alleles, especially DR and DQ, strongly co-occurred. Some IMGT-functional V segments, including TRBV6-2 and TRBV6-3, could not be told apart with the 87-base-pair reads, so those segments were excluded. Across donors, most TCR sequences were observed very rarely, whereas some public TCRs were present in many individuals. A few of the identified cytomegalovirus-associated TCR beta chains were confirmed in vitro to be specific for cytomegalovirus antigens. The study listed around 160 TCR beta chains as associated with cytomegalovirus.

A remark on this clone: Its target antigen remains unknown. Base qualities are not at hand, and no much larger clone is one base apart.

Taken from the germline V gene, the CDR1 and CDR2 loops are SGHRS and YFSETQ. V loses 3 bases, J loses 0 bases, and the germline ends lie 14 bases apart. From cysteine to phenylalanine, the CDR3 is 16 amino acids long. The sequence is cut down to CDR3 DNA, 48 bases in frame from base 1. Libraries came from the immunoSEQ multiplex PCR assay. A mixture of 60 forward primers for TCR Vbeta segments and 13 reverse primers for TCR Jbeta segments was used in the multiplex PCR. Amplification of the CDR3 region of rearranged TCR beta genes was performed with a multiplex PCR assay on genomic DNA. Amplified TCR beta libraries were sequenced as 87-base-pair reads on the Illumina HiSeq System. Per the authors' processing: A later analysis tallied around 87 million unique TCR beta chains across the 610 or so repertoires, and approximately 9.9 million of those chains were shared by two or more donors. Raw reads were error-corrected and collapsed into unique sequences with a nearest-neighbor algorithm that merged closely related sequences to remove PCR and sequencing errors. V, D and J gene segments were assigned by aligning CDR3 sequences to IMGT reference sequences. Each retained sequence needed at least a six-nucleotide match to both a V gene segment and a J gene segment. Rearrangements were classified as productive when the CDR3 lacked stop codons and remained in frame with V and J, and all other rearrangements were classified as non-productive. Following IMGT convention, CDR3 was defined as the stretch from the second conserved V-encoded cysteine to the conserved J-encoded phenylalanine. The earlier analysis of around 640 of the donors excluded sequences that lacked an unambiguous match to a single V gene segment. In an earlier analysis of some 590 of the donors, a V segment was called functional when productive rearrangements were above 56.7%, and segregating when the standard deviation between donors exceeded 5%. A statistical classification framework was built for diagnosing cytomegalovirus status from the catalog of TCR beta chain sequences. In a later analysis, V and J genes were assigned by comparing TCR nucleotide sequences against IMGT/GENE-DB human TR gene sequences. Using the TCRdist pipeline, a later analysis assigned CDR3 sequences along with most-parsimonious VDJ recombination scenarios. In a later analysis, each TCR beta chain was defined by its CDR3 amino acid sequence together with its V-gene family, and reads without a unique V-gene family were excluded. In a later analysis, nearly 600 highly shared, low-generation-probability nucleotide sequences were removed to address suspected cross-contamination and a sequencing artifact. A later analysis calculated a clonal expansion index for each public chain from normalized within-repertoire ranks of inferred template counts. In a later analysis, generation probabilities were computed with a VDJ recombination model fitted to out-of-frame rearrangements, and the resulting probabilities were checked against IGoR. A later analysis scored TCR-TCR, TCR-HLA and TCR-CMV co-occurrence with hypergeometric tests, applying a repertoire-size bias correction to TCR pairs. A later analysis estimated false discovery rates by permuting HLA or CMV assignments 20 times. In a later analysis, co-occurring TCRs were grouped using DBSCAN, with TCRdist sequence similarity added in when clustering inside HLA-allele-positive subsets. Repertoires with fewer than 30,000 or more than 120,000 public chains, plus five repertoires with anomalous nucleotide sharing, were excluded from co-occurrence clustering. The source is immuneACCESS, and TCRdb retained only in-frame sequences with V and J called. Part of the clones is not carried over; for the studies checked, unresolved V genes explain less than half of this, and the remainder is unexplained. The V and J calls and clone size are taken from that table; D and trimming were inferred from the DNA. The sample yields 130,000 or so clones; roughly 75% were counted once. The ten largest clones capture roughly 5.5% of the sample.

The cohort comprised several hundred healthy bone marrow donors. At the time of sampling, all cohort members were nominally healthy, though unrecorded immune exposures were likely present. The donor was CMV seronegative and belonged to the group of over 350 seronegative cohort members. Every donor gave a peripheral blood sample, and the peripheral blood mononuclear cells from that sample were used for TCR beta sequencing. The Qiagen DNeasy Blood Extraction Kit was used to extract genomic DNA from the blood cell samples. This chain joins TRBV5-1 to TRBJ2-3; possibly the D gene is TRBD2, per 6 matching bases. Source material: PBMCs. The sequence derives from a man aged 30 to 45 in good health and CMV-seronegative. The DNA is as follows: TGCGCCAGCAGCTCCGGTAGCGGAGATAGCACAGATACGCAGTATTTT. Its amino acids are CASSSGSGDSTDTQYF.